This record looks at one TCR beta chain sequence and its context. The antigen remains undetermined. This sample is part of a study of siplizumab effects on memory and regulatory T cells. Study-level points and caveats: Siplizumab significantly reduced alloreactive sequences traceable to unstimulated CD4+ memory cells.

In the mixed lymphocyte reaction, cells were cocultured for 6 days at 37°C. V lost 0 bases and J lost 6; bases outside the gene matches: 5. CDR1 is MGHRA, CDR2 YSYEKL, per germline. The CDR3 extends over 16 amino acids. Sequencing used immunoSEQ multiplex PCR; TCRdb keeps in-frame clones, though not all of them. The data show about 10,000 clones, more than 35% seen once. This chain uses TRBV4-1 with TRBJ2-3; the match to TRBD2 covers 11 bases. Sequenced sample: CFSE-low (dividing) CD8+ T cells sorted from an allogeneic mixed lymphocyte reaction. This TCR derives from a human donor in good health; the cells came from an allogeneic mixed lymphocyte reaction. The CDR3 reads CASSQDVAGGLDTQYF. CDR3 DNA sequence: TGCGCCAGCAGCCAAGATGTAGCGGGGGGGCTGGATACGCAGTATTTT.